This passage covers 4 T cell receptor beta chains from one sample sequenced in a study of spatial heterogeneity in lung cancer. A single record per CDR3 protein comes from TCRdb applying MiXCR to the 5' RACE reads. The sample lists roughly 8,400 distinct CDR3 sequences, roughly 4.3% occurring once. Time point here: sample taken at primary tumor resection. Their specific antigens are unknown. Study results and caveats: Counts of expanded alpha and beta TCRs within tumors tracked the tumor nonsynonymous mutation count.

The source material was lung tumor tissue, sampled at surgery. These TCRs come from a female donor with early-stage non-small cell lung cancer.

This clonotype is classed as medium-sized. This chain links TRBV2 with TRBJ2-2; no clear D gene. V lost 4 bases and J 8 bases, leaving 5 bases between the germline ends. This CDR3 contains 11 residues. Germline V gives CDR1 SNHLY, CDR2 FYNNEI. The CDR3 is CASSVKGELFF. The CDR3 DNA follows: TGTGCCAGCAGTGTTAAAGGGGAGCTGTTTTTT.

This clonotype was seen at least ten times. V gene TRBV7-6 combines with J gene TRBJ2-7; 7 bases line up with TRBD2. The V gene end was trimmed by 5 bases and the J gene end by 0 bases; junction bases not matched to a gene: 4. Germline V gene data show CDR1 as SGHVS and CDR2 as FNYEAQ. This CDR3 has 14 residues. For the CDR3, the DNA is TGTGCCAGCAGCCGAAGCGGGAACTCCTACGAGCAGTACTTC. It specifies CASSRSGNSYEQYF. The variable domain in full, with the rest retrieved from reference TRBV7-6 and TRBJ2-7, is GAGVSQSPRYKVTKRGQDVALRCDPISGHVSLYWYRQALGQGPEFLTYFNYEAQQDKSGLPNDRFSAERPEGSISTLTIQRTEQRDSAMYRCASSRSGNSYEQYFGPGTRLTVT.

By frequency in the sample, this clonotype is medium-sized (0.01 to 0.1%). The CDR3 is CASSFPGGAGNEQFF. DNA for the CDR3: TGTGCCAGCAGTTTCCCCGGGGGCGCAGGCAATGAGCAGTTCTTC. V and J are TRBV28 and TRBJ2-1, with D perhaps being TRBD1 or TRBD2 (6 bases each). CDR1 and CDR2 (germline): MDHEN, SYDVKM. The CDR3 has 15 residues. Trimming shortened V by 3 bases and J by 6 bases, and 15 bases separated the two germline ends.

The V and J genes are TRBV6-6 and TRBJ1-1; 9 nucleotides match TRBD1. The CDR3 is 13 amino acids. J was trimmed by 4 bases and V by 5 bases; bases with no gene match: 2. Germline CDR1 MNHNY, CDR2 SVGAGI (reference sequence). The CDR3 region is CASSGDRVTEAFF. Here the CDR3 DNA reads TGTGCCAGCAGTGGGGACAGGGTCACTGAAGCTTTCTTT.